This is a list of T cell receptor beta chains from one sample in a study of blood T cell repertoires in COVID-19. The table came from immunoSEQ multiplex PCR; TCRdb's copy has only in-frame clones and leaves some out. The sample lists some 150,000 clones, approximately 80% occurring once. Material for sequencing was peripheral blood. The receptors here all came from a man aged 55 to 70 with active or convalescent COVID-19. Both conserved end residues are part of each CDR3. The order of the fields is D gene, J gene, V gene, clone size, CDR3 DNA, CDR3 protein. D genes are given only for firm matches. Some rows have no size entry. The others give once, few or many, or a class for an expanded clone.

.,TRBJ2-2,TRBV4-3,.,TGCGCCAGCAGCCATTATACTGGACATGACGGGGAGCTGTTTTTT,CASSHYTGHDGELFF
TRBD1,TRBJ1-2,TRBV27,.,TGTGCCAGCAGTTCAGGGACAGTAAGCGGCTACACCTTC,CASSSGTVSGYTF
.,TRBJ1-4,TRBV29-1,.,TGCAGCGTTGAGGGAGGGGCTTCTAATGAAAAACTGTTTTTT,CSVEGGASNEKLFF
TRBD1,TRBJ2-2,TRBV12-5,.,TGTGCTAGTGGCCTTGGACAGGGGGATTCAGGGGAGCTGTTTTTT,CASGLGQGDSGELFF
.,TRBJ2-2,TRBV7-9,.,TGTGCCAGCAGCTTCGAGGGAGGTCAGGGCGGGGAGCTGTTTTTT,CASSFEGGQGGELFF
.,TRBJ1-1,TRBV28,.,TGTGCCAGCAGCTCCCAGGGGCTTAACACTGAAGCTTTCTTT,CASSSQGLNTEAFF
TRBD1,TRBJ2-7,TRBV27,few,TGTGCCAGCGGATTACCTAGGACAGGGGCCGAGCAGTACTTC,CASGLPRTGAEQYF
.,TRBJ1-6,TRBV9,.,TGTGCCAGCAGCGAGTTAAGTCGGGATTCACCCCTCCACTTT,CASSELSRDSPLHF
.,TRBJ2-1,TRBV29-1,.,TGCAGCGTTGCTAGCGTACACAATGAGCAGTTCTTC,CSVASVHNEQFF
TRBD2,TRBJ2-2,TRBV6-2/TRBV6-3,few,TGTGCCAGCAGCCCCGGGACTAGCGGGAAAGGAATCGGGGAGCTGTTTTTT,CASSPGTSGKGIGELFF
TRBD2,TRBJ2-5,TRBV7-3,.,TGTGCCAGCAGCTTACTTAGCGGGAGCGGAGAGACCCAGTACTTC,CASSLLSGSGETQYF
.,TRBJ2-7,TRBV7-2,.,TGTGCCAGCAGCTCAGCGAGCGAGCAGTACTTC,CASSSASEQYF
.,TRBJ1-5,TRBV27,.,TGTGCCAGCAGACCCGAGGGGAGGCAGCCCCAGCATTTT,CASRPEGRQPQHF
.,TRBJ2-7,TRBV24-1,.,TGTGCCACCAGTGATTCCCCCGGGGGGCCGAGCTCCTACGAGCAGTACTTC,CATSDSPGGPSSYEQYF
.,TRBJ2-7,TRBV7-2,.,TGTGCCAGCAGCCCTATCAACGCGGGCGAGCAGTACTTC,CASSPINAGEQYF
TRBD1,TRBJ1-2,TRBV7-9,.,TGTGCCAGCAGCCCAGGCGGGACAGGGCCTGGCTACACCTTC,CASSPGGTGPGYTF
.,TRBJ1-2,TRBV4-1,few,TGCGCCAGCAGCTACAGTGAGGACAGACATAACTATGGCTACACCTTC,CASSYSEDRHNYGYTF
.,TRBJ1-4,TRBV18,once,TGTGCCAGCTCTACCCGGGATACAAATGAAAAACTGTTTTTT,CASSTRDTNEKLFF
.,TRBJ1-2,TRBV9,.,TGTGCCAGCAGCGTAGCTGGGGGCGCTTACTATGGCTACACCTTC,CASSVAGGAYYGYTF
TRBD1,TRBJ1-2,TRBV5-4,few,TGTGCCAGCAGCACCCCCGGGACAGGGTTTGGAGGCTACACCTTC,CASSTPGTGFGGYTF
TRBD1,TRBJ1-3,TRBV2,.,TGTGCCAGCAGGGGACAGGCAAGGGCAAACACCATATATTTT,CASRGQARANTIYF
TRBD1,TRBJ1-4,TRBV10-3,.,TGTGCCATCAGTGAAGGGACAGGAGAAGCAAAACTGTTTTTT,CAISEGTGEAKLFF
TRBD2,TRBJ2-1,TRBV5-6,.,TGTGCCAGCAGCGCCAGGACTAGCGGGAGGGCGAGTTTGGAATTCTTC,CASSARTSGRASLEFF
TRBD1,TRBJ2-5,TRBV5-4,once,TGTGCCAGCAGCAAGGGACAGCTCGAGACCCAGTACTTC,CASSKGQLETQYF
.,TRBJ2-1,TRBV28,.,TGTGCCAGCAGTTCCCCGCTCTCGAGCTCCTACAATGAGCAGTTCTTC,CASSSPLSSSYNEQFF
.,TRBJ1-5,TRBV19,.,TGTGCCAGTAGTATCGTTGGAGGGCTCGAACAGCCCCAGCATTTT,CASSIVGGLEQPQHF
.,TRBJ2-5,TRBV7-3,.,TGTGCCAGCAGCTTTCTTCCGGGAGAGACCCAGTACTTC,CASSFLPGETQYF
TRBD2,TRBJ2-5,TRBV11-3,.,TGTGCCAGCAGCCCGACTAGCGCAGGTGGGGAGACCCAGTACTTC,CASSPTSAGGETQYF
.,TRBJ1-5,TRBV28,.,TGTGCCAGCAGAGGAGGGTCTCAGCCCCAGCATTTT,CASRGGSQPQHF
.,TRBJ2-3,TRBV7-2,few,TGTGCCAGCAGCTTAGGGAGCGGGTATGACACAGATACGCAGTATTTT,CASSLGSGYDTDTQYF
.,TRBJ1-4,TRBV2,.,TGTGCCAGCAGTGAAATCGGGGTGACTAATGAAAAACTGTTTTTT,CASSEIGVTNEKLFF
TRBD1,TRBJ1-5,TRBV6-5,once,TGTGCCAGCTCTCCGGTGGACAGGGGCAATCAGCCCCAGCATTTT,CASSPVDRGNQPQHF
TRBD2,TRBJ2-7,TRBV18,.,TGTGCCAGCTCACAATCTAGCGGGAGCGTCTACGAGCAGTACTTC,CASSQSSGSVYEQYF
.,TRBJ2-2,TRBV4-3,.,TGCGCCAGCAGCCAAAAGCCCGGGAACAGGGCGGGTTCCGGGGAGCTGTTTTTT,CASSQKPGNRAGSGELFF
.,TRBJ2-7,TRBV7-9,.,TGTGCCAGCAGCTTGCGGGGCTACGAGCAGTACTTC,CASSLRGYEQYF
.,TRBJ2-1,TRBV19,.,TGTGCCAGTAGTATTGGACAGTACAATGAGCAGTTCTTC,CASSIGQYNEQFF
TRBD1,TRBJ1-5,TRBV4-1,.,TGCGCCAGCAGCCAAGGACAGGGAAATCGCAATCAGCCCCAGCATTTT,CASSQGQGNRNQPQHF
TRBD2,TRBJ2-6,TRBV9,.,TGTGCCAGCAGCGAGTCGACTAGCGGGGGTTTCTCTGGGGCCAACGTCCTGACTTTC,CASSESTSGGFSGANVLTF
.,TRBJ1-2,TRBV7-2,.,TGTGCCAGCAGCTTAGAATGGCTCTATGGCTACACCTTC,CASSLEWLYGYTF
TRBD2,TRBJ2-2,TRBV7-9,.,TGTGCCAGCAGCCGCGGGGCGGGAGTAGGCGGGGAGCTGTTTTTT,CASSRGAGVGGELFF
TRBD2,TRBJ2-1,TRBV4-1,.,TGCGCCAGCAGCCAAGCCGGACTAGCGGGACCTCGCTACAATGAGCAGTTCTTC,CASSQAGLAGPRYNEQFF
TRBD1,TRBJ1-1,TRBV18,.,TGTGCCAGCTCACTCAGGACAGGGTGGGCTTTCTTT,CASSLRTGWAFF
TRBD1,TRBJ2-5,TRBV28,.,TGTGCCAGCAGTTTCCCAACAGGGGTACAAGAGACCCAGTACTTC,CASSFPTGVQETQYF
.,TRBJ1-2,TRBV20-1,.,TGCAGTGCTAGCAGACAAGGTGGCTACACCTTC,CSASRQGGYTF
.,TRBJ1-5,TRBV4-1,.,TGCGCCAGCAGCCTGGGGATTGTCCAGGGGCAAAATCAGCCCCAGCATTTT,CASSLGIVQGQNQPQHF
.,TRBJ2-2,TRBV7-3,.,TGTGCCAGCAGCTCGTCAGGGGCCGGGGAGCTGTTTTTT,CASSSSGAGELFF
.,TRBJ1-2,TRBV5-1,.,TGCGCCAGCAGCGATGGGTCAGGAACCTATGGCTACACCTTC,CASSDGSGTYGYTF
.,TRBJ1-2,TRBV5-4,.,TGTGCCAGCAGCCAACCCGGGGGAGGCTACACCTTC,CASSQPGGGYTF
.,TRBJ1-3,TRBV28,.,TGTGCCAGCAGTTCAGACAGCTTCTCTGGAAACACCATATATTTT,CASSSDSFSGNTIYF
.,TRBJ2-4,TRBV5-4,.,TGTGCCAGCAGCTCTTCAGAGGGACTCGGAGCGAAGTACTTC,CASSSSEGLGAKYF